These 14 T cell receptor beta chains were sequenced from one sample in a study of shared clonotypes between healthy human individuals (dated by TCRdb to 2019 to 2021). The library was built by means of the immunoSEQ multiplex PCR assay. TCRdb provides this immuneACCESS table in a form limited to in-frame rearrangements. Some clones are lacking; in checked studies, under half of them reflect an unresolved V gene, and why the rest are absent is not known. The sample table shows about 1.1 million clones, and 75% to 80% are seen once. The ten largest clones represent roughly 0.62% of the sample. The sample taken for sequencing was memory CD4+ T cells from PBMCs. Reading the label with the study, this specimen's cell subset or site is: CD45RA-negative fraction. All receptors derive from a man in his late teens or twenties in good health. Some clones in this sample may be carry-over from other donors' samples.

The rearrangement uses TRBV10-1 and TRBJ2-7, with D possibly called TRBD1 or TRBD2 (5 bases each). Germline CDR1 is WNHNN and CDR2 is SYGVQD (reference sequence). Between the trimmed V and J ends, which lost 2 bases and 3 bases, there was a span of 14 bases. The CDR3 is 15 residues long. The CDR3 region is CASSERAGTLYEQYF. Here the CDR3 DNA reads TGCGCCAGCAGTGAGCGGGCAGGGACCCTCTACGAGCAGTACTTC.

The chain joins TRBV9 to TRBJ2-7; 10 nucleotides line up with TRBD1. CDR1 SGDLS and CDR2 YYNGEE come from the germline V gene. This CDR3 has 15 amino acids. Trimming removed 3 bases from V and 5 bases from J; junction bases left unmatched: 8. The CDR3 nucleotides are TGTGCCAGCAGCGAATTCCCGGACAGGGGGAACGAGCAGTACTTC. It specifies CASSEFPDRGNEQYF.

V is TRBV6-1 and J is TRBJ2-7, with 8 bases that match TRBD1. The germline CDR1 and CDR2 sequences are MNHNS and SASEGT. The CDR3 covers 15 residues. The trim removed 7 bases at V and 2 bases at J, leaving 10 bases unmatched. The CDR3 DNA follows: TGTGCCAGCACCGGACAGGGCCTACTTCCCTACGAGCAGTACTTC. Residues: CASTGQGLLPYEQYF.

The rearrangement joins TRBV5-1 to TRBJ2-1, with 11 bases fitting TRBD2. The CDR3 spans 16 residues. Trimming removed 1 base from V and 5 bases from J; junction bases left unmatched: 5. The germline CDR1 and CDR2 sequences are SGHRS and YFSETQ. The CDR3 DNA is TGCGCCAGCAGCTTGCTAGCGGGAGGTCTGAACAATGAGCAGTTCTTC. Amino acids: CASSLLAGGLNNEQFF.

About this clone itself: Other DNA sequences in this specimen translate into the identical CDR3. The V and J genes are TRBV5-1 and TRBJ2-1, with a tentative D call TRBD2 (6 bases). Germline CDR1 is SGHRS and CDR2 is YFSETQ. V lost 4 bases and J lost 0, with 11 bases in between. The CDR3 covers 15 residues. CDR3 coding DNA: TGCGCCAGCAGCCTCGGAGGGAGCTCCTACAATGAGCAGTTCTTC. Translating gives CASSLGGSSYNEQFF.

This clone occurred a few times. A read error likely explains this, since a far larger clone differs by one base. The chain employs TRBV6-5 and TRBJ2-4; 8 bases map to TRBD2. Germline V gene lookup returns CDR1 MNHEY and CDR2 SVGAGI. V shed 4 bases and J 7 bases; nucleotides not matched to a gene: 6. This CDR3 region has 14 residues. CDR3 coding DNA: TGTGCCAGCAGTTCCGGCGGGAGGACTAACATTCAGTACTTC. Protein: CASSSGGRTNIQYF.

J is TRBJ1-6 and V is TRBV28; a possible D gene is TRBD1 (5 bases). Looked up from germline, CDR1 is MDHEN and CDR2 is SYDVKM. This CDR3 has 14 amino acids. V lost 6 bases and J 5 bases, leaving 11 bases between the germline ends. The CDR3 sequence: CASSGGLNNSPLHF. The CDR3 nucleotides are TGTGCCAGCAGCGGGGGGTTGAATAATTCACCCCTCCACTTT.

This chain connects TRBV9 to TRBJ2-3; TRBD2 agrees at 7 bases. Trimming at V came to 4 bases and at J to 2 bases, leaving 10 bases not matched to a gene. The CDR3 extends over 16 amino acids. Germline V gene data show CDR1 as SGDLS and CDR2 as YYNGEE. This CDR3 reads CASSLRLAQNTDTQYF. Here the CDR3 DNA reads TGTGCCAGCAGCCTTCGACTAGCCCAGAACACAGATACGCAGTATTTT. Full variable domain (remainder filled in from reference TRBV9 and TRBJ2-3): DSGVTQTPKHLITATGQRVTLRCSPRSGDLSVYWYQQSLDQGLQFLIQYYNGEERAKGNILERFSAQQFPDLHSELNLSSLELGDSALYFCASSLRLAQNTDTQYFGPGTRLTVL.

J is TRBJ1-4 and V is TRBV30, with a weak D call TRBD1 (6 bases). CDR1 is GTSNPN, CDR2 SVGIG, per germline (reference sequence). Trimming left V 0 bases short and J 7 bases short, with 9 bases between. CDR3 size: 13 residues. The CDR3 sequence: CAWSVQGFEKLFF. The CDR3 region has the DNA TGTGCCTGGAGTGTACAGGGTTTTGAAAAACTGTTTTTT.

The chain is built from TRBV28 and TRBJ2-5; either TRBD1 or TRBD2 may fit D (6 bases each). The last part of the DNA fits TRBJ2-7 better; the J call may be wrong. CDR3 length: 12 amino acids. Per the germline V gene, CDR1 is MDHEN and CDR2 is SYDVKM. CDR3 coding DNA: TGTGTAACCTGGGGGGCATCCTACGAGCAGTACTTC. Translated, it gives CVTWGASYEQYF.

This rearrangement joins TRBV28 to TRBJ2-5; TRBD2 matches 9 bases. CDR1 is MDHEN, CDR2 SYDVKM, per germline. The ends lost 5 bases at V and 5 bases at J; junction bases unmatched: 15. The CDR3 runs to 17 residues. The CDR3 coding sequence is TGTGCCAGCAGTCGGTGGGGGGAGACTAGCGGTATCGAGACCCAGTACTTC. Translation: CASSRWGETSGIETQYF.

V gene TRBV6-1 combines with J gene TRBJ2-5; TRBD2 agrees at 14 bases. J lost 4 bases, V lost 10 bases, and 2 bases had no gene match. Germline CDR1 MNHNS, CDR2 SASEGT. The CDR3 extends over 13 amino acids. CDR3 region: CANGLAGGETQYF. The CDR3 DNA reads as TGTGCCAACGGACTAGCGGGAGGAGAGACCCAGTACTTC.

This clone appeared a few times. The chain recombines TRBV29-1 with TRBJ1-1; D perhaps matches TRBD1 (6 bases). V dropped 0 bases and J dropped 11 bases, with 19 bases sitting between them. Germline values: CDR1 SQVTM, CDR2 ANQGSEA. The CDR3 length is 14 residues. This CDR3 is CSVEDRGAGDYAFF. CDR3 coding DNA: TGCAGCGTTGAAGATCGCGGGGCAGGGGACTACGCTTTCTTT.

The V gene is TRBV6-1, the J gene TRBJ2-7, with 7 bases fitting TRBD1. This CDR3 comprises 18 residues. V was pared by 2 bases and J by 2 bases, with 15 bases of the junction left unmatched. CDR1 and CDR2 from the germline V gene are MNHNS and SASEGT. CDR3 nucleotide sequence: TGTGCCAGCAGTGAAAGGGGGCGAAGCAGAGTACTAACCTACGAGCAGTACTTC. Translating gives CASSERGRSRVLTYEQYF.